This TCR beta chain comes out of a study of T-cell reconstitution after alpha-beta-depleted transplantation in children. Regarding the study as a whole: After transplant, at about two months, alpha-beta T cells were reportedly derived from several hundred expanded graft clones. Surviving recipient T cells and thymic progenitors accounted for the high day-60 TCRbeta diversity observed in some patients. Newly made T cells mostly supplied T-cell counts and diversity one year after transplant.

This clonotype was seen repeatedly, ten times or more. Its specificity is not known. The authors prepared the TCRbeta library with unique molecular identifiers. MiXCR, applied by TCRdb to the PCR reads, yields one record per CDR3 protein. The data show about 420,000 distinct CDR3 sequences, 15% to 20% seen once. Sequencing used PBMCs, mostly from graft donor cells, obtained 360 days after TCRalphabeta/CD19-depleted stem cell transplant. This receptor was obtained from a boy less than two years old who had a stem cell transplant for Wiskott-Aldrich syndrome, so the T cells may come from the graft donor.

The CDR3 DNA is TGCGCCAGCAGCTTTGGGACAGGGGAAGAGACCCAGTACTTC. Its translation is CASSFGTGEETQYF. The chain has TRBV5-1 and TRBJ2-5; 10 bases map to TRBD1. This CDR3 is built from 14 residues. Germline V gene lookup returns CDR1 SGHRS and CDR2 YFSETQ. V lost 2 bases and J lost 3; bases outside the gene matches: 1.